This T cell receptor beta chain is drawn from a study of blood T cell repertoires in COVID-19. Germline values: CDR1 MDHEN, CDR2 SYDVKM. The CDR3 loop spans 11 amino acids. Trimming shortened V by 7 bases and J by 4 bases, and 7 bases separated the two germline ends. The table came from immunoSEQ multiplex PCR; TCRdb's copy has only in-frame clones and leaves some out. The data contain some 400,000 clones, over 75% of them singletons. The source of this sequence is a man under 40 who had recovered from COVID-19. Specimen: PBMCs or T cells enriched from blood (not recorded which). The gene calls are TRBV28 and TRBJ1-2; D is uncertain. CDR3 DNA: TGTGCCAGCATGCGGCTCTATGGCTACACCTTC. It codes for CASMRLYGYTF.